What follows describes a single T cell receptor (beta chain). Its antigen is unidentified. The sample is drawn from a study of CD8 T cells in Susac syndrome. Study-wide results and limits: That the number of individuals in its TCR sequencing and HLA analysis was relatively small was acknowledged by the study.

Sequencing of TCR beta covered CD8+ and CD4+ T cells obtained from blood. Bulk CD8+ and CD4+ cells came from magnetic negative isolation; CD8+ TEMRA by FACS. An amount of RNA that ranged from about 0.45 to 1 ug was reverse transcribed with random hexamers. An immunoSEQ multiplex PCR generated amplified TCR beta CDR3 products spanning 54 Vbeta and 13 Jbeta. Using its own MiXCR run on the immunoSEQ multiplex PCR reads, TCRdb lists one record per CDR3 protein. Here the sample spans under 550,000 distinct CDR3 sequences, about 85% being singletons. The CDR3 runs to 13 residues. The V gene's germline CDR1 is MRHNA and CDR2 SNTAGT. V was cut by 3 bases and J by 7 bases, with 12 bases left in between.

The sequence derives from a human donor with multiple sclerosis. The sequenced sample was CD8+ T cells from PBMCs. V is TRBV6-4 and J is TRBJ1-1, with D perhaps matching TRBD1 (6 bases). This CDR3 reads CASSEGGHGEAFF. The CDR3, as DNA: TGTGCCAGCAGTGAAGGGGGGCATGGTGAAGCTTTCTTT.